This T cell receptor (beta chain) is from a study of cytomegalovirus exposure and HLA in healthy donors (TCRdb year 2017). Study-level background: According to an earlier analysis of a few hundred of the donors, some 180 million T cells yielded roughly 100 million unique TCR beta sequences and approximately 300 Gb of sequence data. Genome-wide SNP genotypes for about 55% of the roughly 670 donors were used in a later genetic analysis, which treated that subset as a discovery cohort. Of the roughly 400 genotyped donors, around 81% fell in the genetic ancestry cluster associated with self-reported Caucasian donors. Donor age, sex, ethnicity and CMV serostatus were compiled together with the repertoire data. An early release that covered roughly 600 HLA-typed donors contained approximately 300 gigabases of sequencing data and 85 million to 100 million unique TCR sequences. Typing coverage varied by locus: roughly 620-630 donors for A, B, C, DRB1 and DQB1; approximately 520 for DQA1; approximately 570 for DPA1; 450 to 480 for DPB1. The aim of the study was to test whether cataloging public T cell receptors could identify signatures of past pathogen exposure. In addition to the first cohort of roughly 700 subjects, a separate validation cohort of approximately 130 different subjects was used. All discovery cohort repertoires had been generated on a single sequencing platform. The study profiled the T cell repertoires of under 700 subjects by immunosequencing and related them to cytomegalovirus serostatus. To predict cytomegalovirus infection status, the study combined high-throughput TCR immunosequencing, statistical association of individual TCRs with disease status, and machine learning. In an earlier analysis of 587 of the donors, high-throughput TCR beta sequencing was used to judge whether each TCR beta V gene segment behaved as functional or pseudogenic. HLA typing included class I and class II loci at four-digit resolution. Among roughly 370 genotyped donors of the cohort, an average of 235,054 unique TCR beta nucleotide sequences were sequenced per donor, about a sixth of them non-productive. To study patterns of TCR occurrence, a later analysis re-analyzed previously published TCR beta repertoires from around 660 donors and added high-resolution HLA genotyping. Because of strong linkage in the cohort, roughly five DR-DQ haplotypes were treated as single units for association and clustering. Rather than using new phenotypic data, the later analysis identified candidate immune exposures from TCR beta sequences and from how often those sequences occurred across donors. General findings and caveats noted by the study authors: Only TCR beta chains were sequenced in this cohort, and the absence of alpha or paired-chain data limited detectable features. According to the authors, the approach could potentially be generalized to other disease states and immunological phenotypes. An earlier analysis of several hundred of the donors showed that most TCR beta V segments appeared in productive rearrangements either about 90% or about 30% of the time, which broadly matched IMGT annotations. Because HLA typing was unavailable for some donors at each locus, only the typed subset was used in association tests. A later analysis found that most CMV-associated TCR beta chains appeared HLA-restricted, with HLA associations seemingly driven largely by CMV exposure. Some IMGT-functional V segments, including TRBV6-2 and TRBV6-3, could not be distinguished by the 87-base-pair reads and were therefore excluded. When HLA alleles, especially DR and DQ, strongly co-occurred, attributing TCR associations to individual alleles was difficult. The presence/absence analyses assumed that sequencing depth was roughly uniform across donors, and that assumption may not be true. A later analysis found that HLA-associated TCR beta chains were more clonally expanded and had lower generation probabilities than equally common non-associated chains. According to a later analysis, parvovirus B19, influenza, CMV and Epstein-Barr virus appeared linked to several top co-occurrence clusters. In vitro tests confirmed that three of the cytomegalovirus-associated TCR beta chains recognize cytomegalovirus antigens. About 17 rarely observed V segments, including chromosome 9 orphons, were excluded from the earlier analysis of almost 600 of the donors because counts were too low. Most TCR sequences were observed very rarely across donors, whereas some public TCRs were present in many individuals. The classifier was reported to diagnose cytomegalovirus status with high specificity and sensitivity in both the original and validation cohorts. In a later analysis, 16,951 TCR beta sequences were associated with specific HLA alleles at a false discovery rate of 0.05. In a later analysis, the rate of TCR association differed among HLA loci, with DRB1 alleles having the most associated TCRs and HLA-C alleles having the fewest. The study listed over 150 TCR beta chains as associated with cytomegalovirus. A later genetic analysis reported fewer N-insertions in productive TCRs among donors in an Asian-associated ancestry cluster than the roughly 700-donor mean. Linkage disequilibrium might explain the correlated functional status among segregating V segments, but an unknown experimental factor could not be excluded. An association between a missense DCLRE1C variant and V-gene and J-gene trimming of TCR beta chains was found in a later genetic analysis and replicated in an independent cohort. Immune exposure information for the cohort was limited to CMV serostatus. A further reported finding was that TCR beta sequences accurately predicted the HLA-A and HLA-B alleles for most subjects in the first cohort. A group of highly shared sequence variants was considered likely to be a technical artifact of the sequencing pipeline.

The cohort comprised hundreds of healthy bone marrow donors. At the time of sampling, all cohort members were nominally healthy, though unrecorded immune exposures were likely present. The donor tested CMV seropositive and was one of the 289 seropositive cohort members. A peripheral blood sample was collected from each donor, and TCR beta sequencing was performed on peripheral blood mononuclear cells. Genomic DNA was extracted from the blood cell samples with the Qiagen DNeasy Blood Extraction Kit. V gives up 0 bases and J gives up 5 bases, and the segment between their germline ends measures 9 bases. The CDR3 contains 14 residues, cysteine and phenylalanine counted. The read is trimmed to its CDR3 DNA, 42 bases read in frame from base 1. The germline V gene encodes CDR1 SEHNR and CDR2 FQNEAQ (reference sequence). Libraries were made using the immunoSEQ multiplex PCR assay. A mixture of 60 forward primers for TCR Vbeta segments and 13 reverse primers for TCR Jbeta segments was used in the multiplex PCR. The CDR3 region of rearranged TCR beta genes was amplified from genomic DNA by a multiplex PCR assay. The Illumina HiSeq System was used to sequence the amplified TCR beta libraries as 87-base-pair reads. As for the original processing: A later analysis counted tens of millions of unique TCR beta chains across the 550 to 750 repertoires, and 10 million to 12 million of these chains were shared by at least two donors. To remove PCR and sequencing errors, raw reads were error-corrected and collapsed into unique sequences using a nearest-neighbor algorithm that merged closely related sequences. Alignment of CDR3 sequences to IMGT reference sequences was used to assign V, D and J gene segments. For a sequence to be retained, at least a six-nucleotide match to both a V gene segment and a J gene segment was required. Rearrangements were called productive when the CDR3 lacked stop codons and stayed in frame with V and J; all others were non-productive. Following IMGT convention, CDR3 was defined as the stretch from the second conserved V-encoded cysteine to the conserved J-encoded phenylalanine. Sequences without an unambiguous match to a single V gene segment were excluded from the earlier analysis of 500 to 700 of the donors. In an earlier analysis of roughly 500 of the donors, V segments were called functional above 56.7% productive rearrangements and were called segregating when the between-donor standard deviation exceeded 5%. A statistical classification framework was built to diagnose cytomegalovirus status from the catalog of TCR beta chain sequences. In a later analysis, TCR nucleotide sequences were compared against IMGT/GENE-DB human TR gene sequences so that V and J genes could be assigned. Using the TCRdist pipeline, a later analysis assigned CDR3 sequences along with most-parsimonious VDJ recombination scenarios. A later analysis defined each TCR beta chain by its CDR3 amino acid sequence plus V-gene family, and excluded reads lacking a unique V-gene family. To address suspected cross-contamination and a sequencing artifact, a later analysis removed a few hundred highly shared, low-generation-probability nucleotide sequences. A later analysis calculated a clonal expansion index for each public chain from normalized within-repertoire ranks of inferred template counts. Generation probabilities in a later analysis came from a VDJ recombination model fitted to out-of-frame rearrangements, and those results were checked against IGoR. Hypergeometric tests were used in a later analysis to score TCR-TCR, TCR-HLA and TCR-CMV co-occurrence, with a repertoire-size bias correction applied to the TCR pairs. False discovery rates were estimated in a later analysis by permuting HLA or CMV assignments 20 times. In a later analysis, co-occurring TCRs were grouped with DBSCAN, and TCRdist sequence similarity was added when clustering was performed within HLA-allele-positive subsets. For co-occurrence clustering, repertoires with fewer than 30,000 or more than 120,000 public chains were excluded, along with five repertoires with anomalous nucleotide sharing. TCRdb provides this immuneACCESS table in a form limited to in-frame rearrangements. Some clones are lacking; in checked studies, under half of them reflect an unresolved V gene, and why the rest are absent is not known. From that table come the V and J calls and clone size; the DNA was used to work out D and trimming. Recorded for this sample are approximately 160,000 clones; approximately 78% of them occurred a single time. Of the sample, around 0.97% is held by the ten largest clones.

As for this clone: Its antigen remains undetermined. Within one base of it there is no much larger clone, and no base qualities were kept.

The TCR sequence derives from a girl aged 2-10 years in good health and CMV-seropositive. Input material: PBMCs. The V and J genes are TRBV7-9 and TRBJ2-3, with TRBD1 tentatively as D gene (5 bases match). The nucleotide sequence reads as follows: TGTGCCAGCAGCTTAGCACAGGCAGGAGATACGCAGTATTTT. Translated, this gives CASSLAQAGDTQYF.